This TCR beta chain was profiled in a study of blood T cell repertoires in COVID-19. CDR3 length: 14 residues. With 6 bases removed from V and 3 bases from J, the gap between germline ends came to 12 bases. From germline, CDR1 is WNHNN and CDR2 SYGVQD (reference sequence). Under the authors' procedure: For nucleated cells, counts were estimated from reference gene primer amplification. Profiling relied on immunoSEQ multiplex PCR, and the TCRdb table lists in-frame clones only, not all of them. V and J calls and clone size are as listed in that table; D and trimming were resolved from the DNA. The sample records fewer than 400,000 clones, about 85% being singletons.

V is TRBV10-1 and J is TRBJ2-1; no clear D gene. Sequencing was performed on peripheral blood. This receptor was obtained from a woman under 30 with acute or convalescent COVID-19. The CDR3 loop is CASSVSPDYNEQFF. CDR3 coding DNA: TGCGCCAGCAGCGTTAGCCCTGACTACAATGAGCAGTTCTTC.